This entry lists 25 T cell receptor beta chains sequenced from one sample in a study of human T cells and chemical hapten exposure (dated by TCRdb to about 2021). Preparation of the library involved RACE. Sequenced on a NextSeq 500. In TCRdb, the public reads were trimmed at Q25 with fastp and aligned with MiXCR, with productive beta chains retained. Rows with one shared CDR3 protein collapse into an entry with the most common genes and DNA. The sample records almost 35,000 distinct CDR3 sequences, around 10% of which are singletons. The ten largest make up roughly 27% of the sample. The time point label on this specimen signifies: pre-sensitization, week 0. The treatment or condition label, as the study defines it: therapeutic diphenylcyclopropenone sensitization with weekly scalp DPC. Total RNA was extracted from unfractionated whole blood collected in Tempus Blood RNA tubes. The sequencing used whole blood, collected in connection with sensitization to the hapten diphenylcyclopropenone (DPC). These receptors originate from a man aged 45-65 years with alopecia areata. Some clones in this sample may be carry-over from other donors' samples.

This clonotype was detected ten times or more. The chain links TRBV14 to TRBJ2-3; a possible D gene is TRBD2 (5 bases). This CDR3 contains 13 residues. CDR1 SGHDN and CDR2 FVKESK come from the germline V gene. V lost 1 base, J lost 5 bases, and 7 bases lay in between. In nucleotides, the CDR3 is TGTGCCAGCAGCCAAGTTCGGGGAGATACGCAGTATTTT. Translation: CASSQVRGDTQYF.

The table lists this clonotype with a few counts. The rearrangement links TRBV27 to TRBJ2-7, with D possibly being TRBD1 (6 bases). Germline-derived CDR1 and CDR2 are MNHEY and SMNVEV (reference sequence). V was clipped by 2 bases and J by 2 bases, with 22 bases between them. This CDR3 has 18 residues. CDR3 DNA sequence: TGTGCCAGCAGTTTACGGCCCCTAACAGGGTCGGAGACCTACGAGCAGTACTTC. As protein: CASSLRPLTGSETYEQYF.

Many counts were recorded for this clonotype. The chain combines TRBV4-1 with TRBJ2-2; 7 bases match TRBD1. In germline, CDR1 is MGHRA, CDR2 YSYEKL. V lost 0 bases and J lost 7; bases outside the gene matches: 11. The CDR3 has 17 amino acids. CDR3 sequence reads: CASSQDLYRGQIGELFF. The CDR3 nucleotides read TGCGCCAGCAGCCAAGATCTTTACAGGGGACAAATCGGGGAGCTGTTTTTT.

This clonotype was detected a few times. The chain uses TRBV6-6 and TRBJ1-1, with D possibly being TRBD1 (5 bases). Germline values: CDR1 MNHNY, CDR2 SVGAGI (reference sequence). This CDR3 is 15 amino acids long. V dropped 2 bases and J dropped 4 bases, with 14 bases sitting between them. In DNA, the CDR3 is TGTGCCAGCAGTTACACGAATAGGGGTGGCACTGAAGCTTTCTTT. Its translation: CASSYTNRGGTEAFF.

The V and J genes are TRBV7-2 and TRBJ1-1; D perhaps matches TRBD1 (6 bases). V was cut by 4 bases and J by 5 bases, with 14 bases left in between. The germline gives CDR1 SGHTA, CDR2 FQGNSA. This CDR3 contains 14 residues. The CDR3 coding sequence is TGTGCCAGCAGCTCCCTAACAGGGTTGACTGAAGCTTTCTTT. Encoded protein: CASSSLTGLTEAFF.

V usage is TRBV30 and J usage is TRBJ2-4; 9 bases agree with TRBD1. V shed 3 bases and J 0 bases; nucleotides not matched to a gene: 18. The CDR3 has 20 amino acids. The germline CDR1 and CDR2 sequences are GTSNPN and SVGIG (reference sequence). CDR3 region: CAWSLGQGPGSFSAKNIQYF. The CDR3 region has the DNA TGTGCCTGGAGCTTGGGACAGGGCCCGGGCTCCTTTTCAGCCAAAAACATTCAGTACTTC. The full variable domain, rest sourced from reference TRBV30 and TRBJ2-4, is SQTIHQWPATLVQPVGSPLSLECTVEGTSNPNLYWYRQAAGRGLQLLFYSVGIGQISSEVPQNLSASRPQDRQFILSSKKLLLSDSGFYLCAWSLGQGPGSFSAKNIQYFGAGTRLSVL.

This clonotype has just a few counts. J is TRBJ2-7 and V is TRBV11-1; D is possibly TRBD2 (5 bases). Germline V gives CDR1 SGHAT, CDR2 FQDESV (reference sequence). The length of the CDR3 is 14 residues. Between the trimmed V and J ends, which lost 7 bases and 5 bases, there was a span of 18 bases. CDR3 residues: CASTPNLGVNEQYF. Here the CDR3 DNA reads TGTGCCAGCACTCCGAACCTGGGAGTCAACGAGCAGTACTTC.

Points on this clonotype: This may be a read error: a much more frequent sequence differs by one nucleotide. This chain links TRBV6-2 or TRBV6-3 with TRBJ2-7; a possible D gene is TRBD2 (5 bases). The CDR3 consists of 16 residues. Germline V gene sequence: CDR1 MNHEY, CDR2 SVGEGT. Trimming left V 2 bases short and J 0 bases short, with 14 bases between. The CDR3 nucleotides read TGTGCCAGCAGTTACAATTTAGCGAAGACCTCCTACGAGCAGTACTTC. Its translation: CASSYNLAKTSYEQYF.

This clonotype was detected a few times. This sequence joins TRBV29-1 and TRBJ2-3; no definite D call. The CDR3 loop spans 10 amino acids. Germline CDR1 and CDR2: SQVTM and ANQGSEA. V was pared by 7 bases and J by 5 bases, with 7 bases between. CDR3 sequence reads: CSAKRDTQYF. The CDR3 coding sequence is TGCAGCGCCAAACGAGATACGCAGTATTTT.

The gene calls are TRBV14 and TRBJ1-2; tentatively, D is TRBD1 (5 bases). CDR1 and CDR2 (germline): SGHDN, FVKESK. There are 13 residues in the CDR3. The V end was cut by 3 bases, the J end by 5 bases, with 10 bases between. In nucleotides, the CDR3 is TGTGCCAGCAGCCAGCCGGGACGGTATGGCTACACCTTC. Translation gives CASSQPGRYGYTF.

This clonotype occurred a few times. The J gene is TRBJ2-3, the V gene TRBV7-2; 10 bases map to TRBD2. Looked up from germline, CDR1 is SGHTA and CDR2 is FQGNSA. This CDR3 is built from 18 residues. The junction had 11 bases not matched to a gene; V was cut back by 1 base and J by 4 bases. This chain's CDR3 is CASSLGPAGGPGSDTQYF. Here the CDR3 DNA reads TGTGCCAGCAGCTTAGGTCCAGCGGGAGGGCCAGGGTCAGATACGCAGTATTTT.

This clonotype was seen repeatedly, ten times or more. The chain links TRBV6-2 or TRBV6-3 to TRBJ1-5; D is uncertain. The germline V gene has CDR1 MNHEY and CDR2 SVGEGT. The CDR3 contains 15 residues. Trimming stripped 2 bases from V and 2 bases from J, with 10 bases between. Here the CDR3 DNA reads TGTGCCAGCAGTTACGGGAGCAGAGGCAATCAGCCCCAGCATTTT. It specifies CASSYGSRGNQPQHF.

Ten or more counts support this clonotype. CDR3 residues: CASMAVLTNTEAFF. In DNA form, the CDR3 reads TGTGCCAGCATGGCCGTTCTAACGAACACTGAAGCTTTCTTT. The chain employs TRBV7-2 and TRBJ1-1, with D uncertain. V was cut by 7 bases and J by 1 base, with 13 bases left in between. This CDR3 is built from 14 residues. Germline V CDR1 and CDR2: SGHTA, FQGNSA. Variable domain in full (rest from reference TRBV7-2 and TRBJ1-1): GAGVSQSPSNKVTEKGKDVELRCDPISGHTALYWYRQSLGQGLEFLIYFQGNSAPDKSGLPSDRFSAERTGGSVSTLTIQRTQQEDSAVYLCASMAVLTNTEAFFGQGTRLTVV.

The chain carries TRBV10-2 and TRBJ1-5; TRBD1 aligns across 9 bases. There are 15 residues in the CDR3. The ends lost 4 bases at V and 10 bases at J; junction bases unmatched: 11. CDR1 WSHSY and CDR2 SAAADI come from the germline V gene. The DNA for the CDR3 is TGCGCCAGCAGTGCCGGGACAGGGTTTCGGGGTCCCCAGCATTTT. Its protein is CASSAGTGFRGPQHF.

This clonotype was picked up many times. V gene TRBV6-1 combines with J gene TRBJ1-6; weak D call: TRBD1 (6 bases). Trimming removed 8 bases from V and 9 bases from J, with 17 bases in between. This CDR3 spans 14 amino acids. Looked up from germline, CDR1 is MNHNS and CDR2 is SASEGT. CDR3 nucleotides: TGTGCCAGCCACAGACAGACAGGAGTTTCACCCCTCCACTTT. It yields the protein CASHRQTGVSPLHF.

This clonotype was recorded many times. The chain links TRBV7-8 to TRBJ2-2, with D unresolved. The CDR3 is 16 amino acids. V lost 4 bases and J 1 base, leaving 13 bases between the germline ends. CDR1 and CDR2 (germline): SGHVS, FQNEAQ. CDR3 region: CASSSHPDKNTGELFF. CDR3 sequence (DNA): TGTGCCAGCAGCTCCCACCCAGACAAGAACACCGGGGAGCTGTTTTTT.

The chain links TRBV7-9 to TRBJ2-7, with D perhaps being TRBD1 or TRBD2 (6 bases each). CDR1 is SEHNR, CDR2 FQNEAQ, per germline (reference sequence). There are 14 residues in the CDR3. With 5 bases removed from V and 2 bases from J, the gap between germline ends came to 13 bases. Written as DNA, the CDR3 is TGTGCCAGCAGCCCGGGGGACATCGCCTACGAGCAGTACTTC. Its protein is CASSPGDIAYEQYF. Full variable domain (outside the CDR3, taken from reference TRBV7-9 and TRBJ2-7): DTGVSQNPRHKITKRGQNVTFRCDPISEHNRLYWYRQTLGQGPEFLTYFQNEAQLEKSRLLSDRFSAERPKGSFSTLEIQRTEQGDSAMYLCASSPGDIAYEQYFGPGTRLTVT.

This clonotype has a count of ten or more. The CDR3 loop is CASSLISMNTEAFF. The CDR3 nucleotides read TGCGCCAGCAGCTTAATTTCAATGAACACTGAAGCTTTCTTT. The gene calls are TRBV5-1 and TRBJ1-1; D not certain. Germline V gene sequence: CDR1 SGHRS, CDR2 YFSETQ. Trimming pared 2 bases from V and 0 bases from J, leaving 8 bases between. The CDR3 totals 14 residues.

In its sample, this clonotype was seen a few times. The gene calls are TRBV19 and TRBJ1-4, with a weak D call TRBD1 (5 bases). The germline V gene has CDR1 LNHDA and CDR2 SQIVND (reference sequence). The CDR3 covers 15 residues. Trimming removed 3 bases from V and 8 bases from J, with 16 bases in between. The CDR3 loop reads CASSISTGGREKLFF. The CDR3, as DNA: TGTGCCAGTAGTATTAGCACAGGTGGGCGCGAAAAACTGTTTTTT.

This chain uses TRBV28 with TRBJ2-7, with D hard to call. Germline V gene sequence: CDR1 MDHEN, CDR2 SYDVKM. V lost 3 bases and J 1 base, leaving 10 bases between the germline ends. The CDR3 runs to 14 residues. CDR3 DNA sequence: TGTGCCAGCAGTTTTACCATAAGTTCCTACGAGCAGTACTTC. Amino acids: CASSFTISSYEQYF.

This clonotype was counted ten times or more. V usage is TRBV20-1 and J usage is TRBJ2-1; possibly TRBD1 or TRBD2 for D (5 bases each). V dropped 3 bases and J dropped 13 bases, with 16 bases sitting between them. This CDR3 is built from 12 residues. Germline CDR1 is DFQATT and CDR2 is SNEGSKA (reference sequence). CDR3 in DNA: TGCAGTGCTAGTAAGGGACCGTCGATTCAGTTCTTC. Residues: CSASKGPSIQFF.

This clonotype was found a few times. V usage is TRBV6-2 or TRBV6-3 and J usage is TRBJ2-1, with TRBD1 matching over 11 bases. CDR1 is MNHEY, CDR2 SVGEGT, per germline. The length of the CDR3 is 16 residues. V was pared by 5 bases and J by 7 bases, with 10 bases of the junction left unmatched. Here the CDR3 reads CASSHHRDRGINEQFF. CDR3 coding DNA: TGTGCCAGCAGTCACCACCGGGACAGGGGGATAAATGAGCAGTTCTTC.

The sample holds many counts of this clonotype. V usage is TRBV5-1 and J usage is TRBJ2-2; no reliable D call. Trimming left V 2 bases short and J 4 bases short, with 12 bases between. This CDR3 contains 15 residues. Germline CDR1 SGHRS, CDR2 YFSETQ. The CDR3 sequence is CASSLAQLGTGELFF. The CDR3 DNA follows: TGCGCCAGCAGCTTAGCGCAGTTGGGCACCGGGGAGCTGTTTTTT.

This clonotype was seen a handful of times. This chain uses TRBV24-1 with TRBJ1-4, with D hard to call. This CDR3 region has 14 residues. Germline CDR1 reads KGHDR; CDR2 reads SFDVKD. V was clipped by 5 bases and J by 7 bases, with 13 bases between them. The DNA for the CDR3 is TGTGCCACCAGTGTAAAGGGCGGGTTTGAAAAACTGTTTTTT. Translating gives CATSVKGGFEKLFF.

This clonotype was counted many times. This chain uses TRBV29-1 with TRBJ2-5; no clear D. The V gene lost 5 bases and the J gene lost 4 bases, with 8 bases spanning the gap. The V gene's germline CDR1 is SQVTM and CDR2 ANQGSEA. The CDR3 loop spans 11 amino acids. Written as DNA, the CDR3 is TGCAGCGTTCTTGTAACAGAGACCCAGTACTTC. Translating gives CSVLVTETQYF.